The 9 T cell receptor beta chains reported below all come from one sample, sequenced in a study of healthy donors' naive CD4 and CD8 T cells. TCR libraries were built from approximately 0.55 ug of total RNA by linear amplification. TCRdb passed the reads through MiXCR, listing each CDR3 protein once. Found here are about 180,000 distinct CDR3 sequences, under 85% of them singletons; the top ten hold roughly 2.4%. The material sequenced was naive CD4+ and CD8+ T cells sorted from blood, pooled from several donors. Receptor source: a pool of human donors in good health; the sample pools cells from several healthy donors.

This clonotype was detected once. V and J are TRBV6-1 and TRBJ1-5; 11 bases agree with TRBD1. This CDR3 is 18 amino acids long. The V gene's germline CDR1 is MNHNS and CDR2 SASEGT. Unmatched junction bases numbered 9, after V lost 3 bases and J lost 2 bases. Written as DNA, the CDR3 is TGTGCCAGCAGTGAGCGGACAGGGGGCGGAAGAGGCAATCAGCCCCAGCATTTT. It translates to CASSERTGGGRGNQPQHF.

This clonotype was counted once. The chain joins TRBV10-3 to TRBJ2-1, with D tentatively TRBD2 (6 bases). This CDR3 is built from 13 residues. The V and J ends lost 8 bases and 5 bases respectively, with 13 bases between them. Per germline, CDR1 ENHRY and CDR2 SYGVKD. The DNA for the CDR3 is TGTGCCATCGGGACGGGAGACCACAATGAGCAGTTCTTC. Protein sequence: CAIGTGDHNEQFF.

V usage is TRBV7-2 and J usage is TRBJ2-7, with D perhaps given as TRBD1 or TRBD2 (5 bases each). Per germline, CDR1 SGHTA and CDR2 FQGNSA. CDR3 size: 17 residues. V was pared by 5 bases and J by 2 bases, with 22 bases between. The CDR3 region is CASSHPYRDPSAYEQYF. The DNA for the CDR3 is TGTGCCAGCAGCCATCCATACCGGGACCCTTCGGCCTACGAGCAGTACTTC.

This chain joins TRBV29-1 and TRBJ2-3; D gene unclear. V lost 0 bases to trimming and J lost 5 bases, with 6 bases between them. The CDR3 has 12 residues. Looked up from germline, CDR1 is SQVTM and CDR2 is ANQGSEA. CDR3 region: CSVEEQRDTQYF. CDR3 DNA sequence: TGCAGCGTTGAAGAACAGCGAGATACGCAGTATTTT.

This clonotype appeared a single time. The rearrangement links TRBV18 to TRBJ1-1; 12 bases map to TRBD1. Germline V lookup: CDR1 KGHSH, CDR2 LQKENI. The V gene end was trimmed by 6 bases and the J gene end by 4 bases; junction bases not matched to a gene: 3. The CDR3 length is 14 residues. The CDR3, as DNA: TGTGCCAGCTCCGGGACAGGGGGCACCACTGAAGCTTTCTTT. Protein product: CASSGTGGTTEAFF.

The chain has TRBV5-4 and TRBJ1-2; D gene ambiguous. The V end was cut by 1 base, the J end by 5 bases, with 9 bases between. CDR1 SGHNT and CDR2 YYREEE come from the germline V gene (reference sequence). The CDR3 loop spans 13 amino acids. This CDR3 reads CASSLSAEYGYTF. In nucleotides, the CDR3 is TGTGCCAGCAGCTTGTCTGCGGAGTATGGCTACACCTTC.

This chain links TRBV5-4 with TRBJ2-2; no clear D. The CDR3 runs to 11 residues. Germline values: CDR1 SGHNT, CDR2 YYREEE (reference sequence). The V gene lost 3 bases and the J gene lost 7 bases, with 4 bases spanning the gap. The CDR3 DNA reads TGTGCCAGCAGCTGGAGCGGGGAGCTGTTTTTT. Translated: CASSWSGELFF.

For the CDR3, the DNA is TGCAGCGTTGAAGAACAAGGGGTAGAGACCCAGTACTTC. This gives the protein CSVEEQGVETQYF. The chain couples TRBV29-1 to TRBJ2-5, with D perhaps TRBD1 (5 bases). Trimming shortened V by 0 bases and J by 4 bases, and 9 bases separated the two germline ends. Germline V gene lookup returns CDR1 SQVTM and CDR2 ANQGSEA. This CDR3 spans 13 amino acids. Drawing the rest from reference TRBV29-1 and TRBJ2-5, the complete variable domain is SAVISQKPSRDICQRGTSLTIQCQVDSQVTMMFWYRQQPGQSLTLIATANQGSEATYESGFVIDKFPISRPNLTFSTLTVSNMSPEDSSIYLCSVEEQGVETQYFGPGTRLLVL.

This chain connects TRBV27 to TRBJ1-5; 9 bases align to TRBD1. With V trimmed by 5 bases and J by 4 bases, 6 bases remained unmatched. There are 15 residues in the CDR3. The V gene's germline CDR1 is MNHEY and CDR2 SMNVEV (reference sequence). CDR3 sequence reads: CASSPLGQGNQPQHF. CDR3 nucleotides: TGTGCCAGCAGTCCCCTCGGACAGGGGAATCAGCCCCAGCATTTT.